The clone carrying this TCR beta chain has only one observation. What it binds is unknown. This sample was included in a study of shared clonotypes between healthy human individuals. General observations from the study: Limitation of the genetic and exposure-history diversity represented came from the few donors. The study found lower generation probabilities in non-shared clonotypes than in those shared by all four donors.

Clones were read by immunoSEQ multiplex PCR, and TCRdb kept only the in-frame ones, dropping some. Seen here are some 2,500,000 clones, 80% to 95% observed once, and the top ten hold roughly 0.34%. The receptor's source is a man between 18 and 35 years old in good health. Some clones in this sample may be carry-over from other donors' samples. The source material was naive CD4+ T cells from PBMCs. Subset given: CD45RA+ positively selected.

CDR3 DNA sequence: TGTGCCAGCAGCATGGGAGGTCTGGAGACCCAGTACTTC. Residues: CASSMGGLETQYF. The V gene is TRBV21-1, the J gene TRBJ2-5; TRBD2, the D gene given by the table, was not confirmed from the DNA. TRBV21-1 corresponds to a pseudogene. The CDR3 consists of 13 residues.